The clone carrying this TCR beta chain showed up just once. Relative to the germline gene, one junction end is altered; a read error may explain this. The sample is drawn from a study of T-cell reconstitution after alpha-beta-depleted transplantation in children. Unique molecular identifiers were incorporated during preparation of the TCRbeta library. TCRdb reprocessed the PCR reads with MiXCR, giving one entry per CDR3 protein. The sample lists 400,000 to 500,000 distinct CDR3 sequences; roughly 11% were seen once. The germline V gene encodes CDR1 SGHDN and CDR2 FVKESK. The CDR3 runs 15 residues. V and J are TRBV14 and TRBJ2-1; weak D call: TRBD2 (6 bases). The source of this sequence is a human donor who donated a stem cell graft to a child with acute myeloid leukemia. The starting material was PBMCs from the stem cell graft donor, obtained from the stem cell graft. The CDR3 DNA reads TGTGCCAGCAGCCAAGTACTGCGGGATTACAATGGGCAGTTCTTC. Its protein product is CASSQVLRDYNGQFF. The full variable domain, its missing parts supplied by reference TRBV14 and TRBJ2-1, is EAGVTQFPSHSVIEKGQTVTLRCDPISGHDNLYWYRRVMGKEIKFLLHFVKESKQDESGMPNNRFLAERTGGTYSTLKVQPAELEDSGVYFCASSQVLRDYNGQFFGPGTRLTVL.